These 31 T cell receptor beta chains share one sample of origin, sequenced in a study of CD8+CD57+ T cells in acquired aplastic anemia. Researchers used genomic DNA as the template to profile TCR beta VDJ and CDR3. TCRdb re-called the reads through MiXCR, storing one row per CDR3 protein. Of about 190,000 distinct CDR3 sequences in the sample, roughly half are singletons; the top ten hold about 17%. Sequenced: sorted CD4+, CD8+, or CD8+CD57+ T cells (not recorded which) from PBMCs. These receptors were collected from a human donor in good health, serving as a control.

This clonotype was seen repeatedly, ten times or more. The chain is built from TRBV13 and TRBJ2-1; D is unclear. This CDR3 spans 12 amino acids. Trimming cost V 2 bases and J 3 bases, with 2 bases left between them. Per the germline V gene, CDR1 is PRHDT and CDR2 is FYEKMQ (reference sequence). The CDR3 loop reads CASSLNYNEQFF. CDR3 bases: TGTGCCAGCAGCTTAAACTACAATGAGCAGTTCTTC.

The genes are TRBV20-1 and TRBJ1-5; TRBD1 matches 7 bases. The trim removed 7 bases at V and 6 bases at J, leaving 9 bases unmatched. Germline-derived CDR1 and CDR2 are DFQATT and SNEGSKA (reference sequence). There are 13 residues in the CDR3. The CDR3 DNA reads TGCAGTGTCAGCGACAGGGTCGGTCAGCCCCAGCATTTT. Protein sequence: CSVSDRVGQPQHF.

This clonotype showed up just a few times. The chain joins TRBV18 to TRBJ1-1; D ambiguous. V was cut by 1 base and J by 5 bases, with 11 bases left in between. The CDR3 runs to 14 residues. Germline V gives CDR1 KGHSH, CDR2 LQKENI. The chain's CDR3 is CASSPRETRTEAFF. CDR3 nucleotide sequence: TGTGCCAGCTCACCACGCGAAACGAGGACTGAAGCTTTCTTT.

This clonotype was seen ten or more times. CDR3 DNA sequence: TGTGCCAGCAGTTCACAGGGGAATAGGGATAATTCACCCCTCCACTTT. This gives the protein CASSSQGNRDNSPLHF. The rearrangement joins TRBV27 to TRBJ1-6; TRBD1 aligns across 7 bases. Trimming removed 4 bases from V and 5 bases from J; junction bases left unmatched: 8. Germline values: CDR1 MNHEY, CDR2 SMNVEV (reference sequence). The CDR3 has 16 amino acids.

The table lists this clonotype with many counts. The CDR3 reads CASSLGVGGGYEQYF. CDR3 bases: TGTGCCAGCAGTTTAGGCGTTGGTGGGGGCTACGAGCAGTACTTC. The chain employs TRBV12-3 or TRBV12-4 and TRBJ2-7, with D perhaps given as TRBD1 or TRBD2 (5 bases each). This CDR3 comprises 15 residues. V lost 1 base to trimming and J lost 3 bases, with 13 bases between them.

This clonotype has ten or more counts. The CDR3 here is CASTLDGNTEAFF. The CDR3 nucleotides are TGTGCCAGCACCCTGGACGGAAACACTGAAGCTTTCTTT. The chain combines TRBV6-5 with TRBJ1-1, with D uncertain. CDR1 and CDR2 (germline): MNHEY, SVGAGI. The V end was cut by 7 bases, the J end by 2 bases, with 11 bases between. CDR3 length equals 13 residues.

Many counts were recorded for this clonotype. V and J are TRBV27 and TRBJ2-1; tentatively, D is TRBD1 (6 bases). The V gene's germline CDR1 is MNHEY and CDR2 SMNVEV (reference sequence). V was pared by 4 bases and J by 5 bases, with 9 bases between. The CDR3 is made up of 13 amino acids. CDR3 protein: CASSSSGDNEQFF. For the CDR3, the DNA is TGTGCCAGCAGTTCCTCAGGGGACAATGAGCAGTTCTTC.

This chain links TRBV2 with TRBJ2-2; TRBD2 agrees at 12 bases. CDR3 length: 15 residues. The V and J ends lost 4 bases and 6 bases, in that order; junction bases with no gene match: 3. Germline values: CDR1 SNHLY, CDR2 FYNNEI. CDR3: CASSGPSGGAGELFF. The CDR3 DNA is TGTGCCAGCAGTGGGCCTAGCGGGGGGGCCGGGGAGCTGTTTTTT.

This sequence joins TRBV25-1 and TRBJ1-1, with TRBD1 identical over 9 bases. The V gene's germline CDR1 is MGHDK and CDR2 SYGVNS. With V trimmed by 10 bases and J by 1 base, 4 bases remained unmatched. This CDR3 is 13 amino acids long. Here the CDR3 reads CATQGAGNTEAFF. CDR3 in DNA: TGTGCCACACAGGGGGCTGGGAACACTGAAGCTTTCTTT.

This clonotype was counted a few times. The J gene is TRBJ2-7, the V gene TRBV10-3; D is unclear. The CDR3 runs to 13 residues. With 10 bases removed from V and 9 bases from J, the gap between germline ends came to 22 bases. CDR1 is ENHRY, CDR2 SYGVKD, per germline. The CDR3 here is CASSPGVGVGQYF. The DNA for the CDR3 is TGTGCCAGCAGCCCCGGCGTTGGGGTCGGGCAGTACTTC.

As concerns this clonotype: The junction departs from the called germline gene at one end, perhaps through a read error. CDR3 coding DNA: TGTGCCTGCAGTTACTTGGGCATATTGCAGGGGGCGGAAAAACTGTTTTTT. Translating it yields CACSYLGILQGAEKLFF. V gene TRBV6-2 or TRBV6-3 combines with J gene TRBJ1-4; 8 bases agree with TRBD1. CDR1 is MNHEY and CDR2 is SVGEGT in the germline V gene. The CDR3 loop spans 17 amino acids.

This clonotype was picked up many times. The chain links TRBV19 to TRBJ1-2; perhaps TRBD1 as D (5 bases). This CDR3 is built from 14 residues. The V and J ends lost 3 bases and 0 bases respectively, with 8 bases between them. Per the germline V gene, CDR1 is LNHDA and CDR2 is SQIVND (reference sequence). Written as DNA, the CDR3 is TGTGCCAGTAGTATGACAGTCACTAACTATGGCTACACCTTC. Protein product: CASSMTVTNYGYTF. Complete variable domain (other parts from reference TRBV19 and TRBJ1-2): DGGITQSPKYLFRKEGQNVTLSCEQNLNHDAMYWYRQDPGQGLRLIYYSQIVNDFQKGDIAEGYSVSREKKESFPLTVTSAQKNPTAFYLCASSMTVTNYGYTFGSGTRLTVV.

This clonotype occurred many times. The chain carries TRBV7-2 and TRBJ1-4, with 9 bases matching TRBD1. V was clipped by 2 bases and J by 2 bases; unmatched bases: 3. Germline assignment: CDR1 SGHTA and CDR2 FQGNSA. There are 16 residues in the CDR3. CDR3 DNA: TGTGCCAGCAGCTTACACAGGGGGCGTACTAATGAAAAACTGTTTTTT. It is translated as CASSLHRGRTNEKLFF.

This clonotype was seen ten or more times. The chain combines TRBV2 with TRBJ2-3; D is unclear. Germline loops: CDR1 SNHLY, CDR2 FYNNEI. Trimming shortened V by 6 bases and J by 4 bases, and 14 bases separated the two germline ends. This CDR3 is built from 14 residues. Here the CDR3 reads CASSPIEPPDTQYF. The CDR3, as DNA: TGTGCCAGCAGCCCCATCGAGCCTCCAGATACGCAGTATTTT.

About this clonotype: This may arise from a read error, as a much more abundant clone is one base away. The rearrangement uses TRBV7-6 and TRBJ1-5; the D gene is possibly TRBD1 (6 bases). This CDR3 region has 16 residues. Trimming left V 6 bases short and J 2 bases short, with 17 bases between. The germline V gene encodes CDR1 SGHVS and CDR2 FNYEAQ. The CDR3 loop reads CASSPPTRGGNQPQHF. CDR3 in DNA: TGTGCCAGCAGTCCCCCTACCAGGGGTGGCAATCAGCCCCAGCATTTT.

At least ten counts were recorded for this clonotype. The CDR3 spells CASSLGQGNTIYF. CDR3 sequence (DNA): TGTGCCAGCAGCTTAGGACAGGGAAACACCATATATTTT. V gene TRBV7-2 combines with J gene TRBJ1-3; D might be TRBD1 (5 bases). The CDR3 has 13 residues. Deletions cut 1 base from V and 4 bases from J, with 5 bases between. Germline CDR1 and CDR2: SGHTA and FQGNSA.

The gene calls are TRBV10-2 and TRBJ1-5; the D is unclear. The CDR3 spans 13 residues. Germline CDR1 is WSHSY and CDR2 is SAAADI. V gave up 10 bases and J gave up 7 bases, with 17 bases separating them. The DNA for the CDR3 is TGCGCCATCAGGCGTGAACCGCACCAGCCCCAGCATTTT. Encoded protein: CAIRREPHQPQHF.

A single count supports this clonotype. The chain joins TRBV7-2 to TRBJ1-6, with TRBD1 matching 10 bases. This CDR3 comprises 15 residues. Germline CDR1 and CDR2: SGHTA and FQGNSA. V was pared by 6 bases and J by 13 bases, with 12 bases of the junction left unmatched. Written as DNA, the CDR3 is TGTGCCAGCAGTTTTGGGACAGGGGCCCAGTCCCCCCTCCACTTT. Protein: CASSFGTGAQSPLHF.

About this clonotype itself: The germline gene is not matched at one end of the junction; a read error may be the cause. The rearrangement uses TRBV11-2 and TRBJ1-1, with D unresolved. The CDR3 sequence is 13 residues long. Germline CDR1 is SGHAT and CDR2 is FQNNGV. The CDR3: CASSLAAITEAFF. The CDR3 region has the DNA TGTGCCAGCAGCTTAGCAGCGATCACTGAAGCTTTCTTC.

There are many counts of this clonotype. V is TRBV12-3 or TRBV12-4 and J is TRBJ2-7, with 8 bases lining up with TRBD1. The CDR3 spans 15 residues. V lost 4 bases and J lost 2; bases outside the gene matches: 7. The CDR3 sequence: CASSSTGGIPYEQYF. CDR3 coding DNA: TGTGCCAGCAGTTCTACAGGGGGGATTCCCTACGAGCAGTACTTC.

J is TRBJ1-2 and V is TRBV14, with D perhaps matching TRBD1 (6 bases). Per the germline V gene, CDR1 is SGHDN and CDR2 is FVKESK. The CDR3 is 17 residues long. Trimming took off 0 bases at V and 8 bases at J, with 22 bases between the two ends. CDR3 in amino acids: CASSQEETSGGARGYTF. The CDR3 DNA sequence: TGTGCCAGCAGCCAAGAGGAGACTAGCGGGGGGGCACGGGGCTACACCTTC.

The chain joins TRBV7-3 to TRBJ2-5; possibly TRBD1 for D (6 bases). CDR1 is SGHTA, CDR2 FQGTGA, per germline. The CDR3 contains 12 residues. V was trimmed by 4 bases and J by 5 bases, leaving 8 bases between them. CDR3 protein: CASSSQGETQYF. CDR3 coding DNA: TGTGCCAGCAGCTCCCAGGGGGAGACCCAGTACTTC. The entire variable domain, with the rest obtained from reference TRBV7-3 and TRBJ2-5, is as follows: GAGVSQTPSNKVTEKGKYVELRCDPISGHTALYWYRQSLGQGPEFLIYFQGTGAADDSGLPNDRFFAVRPEGSVSTLKIQRTERGDSAVYLCASSSQGETQYFGPGTRLLVL.

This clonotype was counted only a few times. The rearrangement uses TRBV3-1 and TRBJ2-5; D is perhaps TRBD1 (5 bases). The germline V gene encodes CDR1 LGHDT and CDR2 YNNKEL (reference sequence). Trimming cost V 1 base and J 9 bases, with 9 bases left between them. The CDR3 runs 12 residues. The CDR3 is CASSQVPGSQYF. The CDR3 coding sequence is TGTGCCAGCAGCCAAGTCCCAGGGTCCCAGTACTTC.

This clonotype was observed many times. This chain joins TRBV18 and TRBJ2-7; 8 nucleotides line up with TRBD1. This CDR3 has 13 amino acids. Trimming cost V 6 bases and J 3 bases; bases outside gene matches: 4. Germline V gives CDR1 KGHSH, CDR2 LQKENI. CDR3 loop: CASSLDRDYEQYF. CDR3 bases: TGTGCCAGCTCGCTGGACAGGGACTACGAGCAGTACTTC.

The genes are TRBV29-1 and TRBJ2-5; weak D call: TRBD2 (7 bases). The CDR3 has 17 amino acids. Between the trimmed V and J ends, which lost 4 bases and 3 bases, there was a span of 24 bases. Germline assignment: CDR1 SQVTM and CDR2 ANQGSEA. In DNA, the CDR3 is TGCAGCGTTGGCCCTATTGGGGGGGCGCTGAGTAAAGAGACCCAGTACTTC. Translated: CSVGPIGGALSKETQYF.

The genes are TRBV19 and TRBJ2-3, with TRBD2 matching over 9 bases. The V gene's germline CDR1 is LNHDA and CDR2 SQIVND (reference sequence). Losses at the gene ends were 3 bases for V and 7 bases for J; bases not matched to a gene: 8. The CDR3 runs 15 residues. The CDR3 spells CASSIDSGGMYTQYF. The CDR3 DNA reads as TGTGCCAGTAGTATCGACAGCGGGGGGATGTATACGCAGTATTTT. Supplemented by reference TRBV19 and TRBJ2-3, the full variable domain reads DGGITQSPKYLFRKEGQNVTLSCEQNLNHDAMYWYRQDPGQGLRLIYYSQIVNDFQKGDIAEGYSVSREKKESFPLTVTSAQKNPTAFYLCASSIDSGGMYTQYFGPGTRLTVL.

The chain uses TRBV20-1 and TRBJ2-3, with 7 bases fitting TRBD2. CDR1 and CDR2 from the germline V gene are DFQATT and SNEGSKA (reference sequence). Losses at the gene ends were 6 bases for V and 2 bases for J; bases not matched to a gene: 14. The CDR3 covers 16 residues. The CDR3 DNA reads TGCAGTGCAAGGGACTACCAAGCAAGCGTCACAGATACGCAGTATTTT. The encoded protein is CSARDYQASVTDTQYF.

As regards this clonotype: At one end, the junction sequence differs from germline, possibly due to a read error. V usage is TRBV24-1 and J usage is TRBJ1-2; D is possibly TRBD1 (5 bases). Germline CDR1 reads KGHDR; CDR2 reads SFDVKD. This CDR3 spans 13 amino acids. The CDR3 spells CATSEGTGGGYAF. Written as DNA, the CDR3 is TGTGCCACCAGTGAGGGGACGGGGGGAGGCTACGCCTTC.

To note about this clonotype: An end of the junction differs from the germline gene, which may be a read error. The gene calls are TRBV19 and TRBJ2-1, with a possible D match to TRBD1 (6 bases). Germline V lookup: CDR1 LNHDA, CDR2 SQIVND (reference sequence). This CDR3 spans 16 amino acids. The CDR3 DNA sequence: TGTGCCAGTGGAAGTCAGGGGATGGGCTCCCACAATGAGCAGTTCTTC. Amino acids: CASGSQGMGSHNEQFF.

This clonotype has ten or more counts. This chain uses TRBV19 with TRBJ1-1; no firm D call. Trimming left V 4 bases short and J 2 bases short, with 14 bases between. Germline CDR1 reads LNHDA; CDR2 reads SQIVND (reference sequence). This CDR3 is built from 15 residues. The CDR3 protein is CASSTPVWGNTEAFF. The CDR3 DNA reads TGTGCCAGTAGTACCCCAGTTTGGGGAAACACTGAAGCTTTCTTT.

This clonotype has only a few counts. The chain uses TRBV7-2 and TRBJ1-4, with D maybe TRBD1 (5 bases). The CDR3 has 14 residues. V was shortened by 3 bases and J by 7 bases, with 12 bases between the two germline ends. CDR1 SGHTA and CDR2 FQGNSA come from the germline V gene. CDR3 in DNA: TGTGCCAGCAGCTTTGGAAAGGGACGTGAAAAACTGTTTTTT. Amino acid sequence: CASSFGKGREKLFF.